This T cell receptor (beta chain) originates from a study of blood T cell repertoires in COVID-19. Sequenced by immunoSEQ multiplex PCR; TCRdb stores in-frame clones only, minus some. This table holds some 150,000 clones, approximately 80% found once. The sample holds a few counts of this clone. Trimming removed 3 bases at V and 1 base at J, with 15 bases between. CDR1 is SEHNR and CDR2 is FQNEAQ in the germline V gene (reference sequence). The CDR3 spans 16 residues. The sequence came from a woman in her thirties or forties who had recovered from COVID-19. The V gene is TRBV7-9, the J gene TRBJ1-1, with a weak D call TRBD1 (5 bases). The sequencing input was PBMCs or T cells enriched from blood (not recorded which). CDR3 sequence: CASSFLRGGANTEAFF. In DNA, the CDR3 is TGTGCCAGCAGCTTTTTAAGAGGAGGGGCGAACACTGAAGCTTTCTTT. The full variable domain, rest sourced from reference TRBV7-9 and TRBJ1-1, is DTGVSQNPRHKITKRGQNVTFRCDPISEHNRLYWYRQTLGQGPEFLTYFQNEAQLEKSRLLSDRFSAERPKGSFSTLEIQRTEQGDSAMYLCASSFLRGGANTEAFFGQGTRLTVV.